This T cell receptor beta chain was sequenced for a study of T cells in Graves' hyperthyroidism and ophthalmopathy. Authors of the study amplified TCR beta CDR3 regions from RNA transcripts. During a first-round RT-PCR of the TCR CDR3, the HTBI primer set was used. MiXCR, applied by TCRdb to the multiplex PCR reads, yields one record per CDR3 protein. In the table there are hundreds of thousands of distinct CDR3 sequences, approximately 15% of which are singletons. This clonotype was seen repeatedly, ten times or more. Looked up from germline, CDR1 is SGHRS and CDR2 is YFSETQ. The V gene end was trimmed by 5 bases and the J gene end by 4 bases; junction bases not matched to a gene: 6. The CDR3 is 15 amino acids.

The rearrangement links TRBV5-1 to TRBJ2-5; 12 bases line up with TRBD1. Specimen: blood. This sequence originates from a woman aged 35 to 49 with Graves' ophthalmopathy. The CDR3 nucleotides are TGCGCCAGCAGTTACGGGACAGGGGGCCCAGAGACCCAGTACTTC. Translation gives CASSYGTGGPETQYF.